One sample yielded the 16 T cell receptor beta chains listed below, sequenced in a study of vaccination and CD4 T cells after COVID-19. Treatment meaning: approximately nine-day PBMC culture with coronavirus spike peptide pools or control peptides (ViraFEST assay). At the Johns Hopkins FTIC core, DNA taken from cultured CD4+ T cells was sequenced by way of the Oncomine TCR Beta short-read assay. A single record per CDR3 protein comes from TCRdb applying MiXCR to the PCR reads. There are about 19,000 distinct CDR3 sequences in the sample; about 41% occur only once, and approximately 7.2% lies in the top ten. No antigen has been assigned to these receptors. The starting material was CD4+ T cells from blood, cultured in vitro, obtained after SARS-CoV-2 vaccination. These receptor sequences come from a human donor who had recovered from COVID-19.

The chain employs TRBV7-8 and TRBJ1-5; 9 nucleotides align to TRBD1. The CDR3 contains 16 residues. The ends lost 3 bases at V and 3 bases at J; junction bases unmatched: 6. Per germline, CDR1 SGHVS and CDR2 FQNEAQ. CDR3: CASSFGQGISNQPQHF. CDR3 nucleotide sequence: TGTGCCAGCAGCTTCGGACAGGGGATTTCCAATCAGCCCCAGCATTTT.

The chain uses TRBV6-5 and TRBJ2-1, with D unresolved. The CDR3 contains 15 residues. Germline V gives CDR1 MNHEY, CDR2 SVGAGI. Between the trimmed V and J ends, which lost 2 bases and 9 bases, there was a span of 17 bases. DNA for the CDR3: TGTGCCAGCAGTTACGATCCTGAGGACGTGGTTGAGCAGTTCTTC. This codes for CASSYDPEDVVEQFF.

This clonotype was recorded once. The V and J genes are TRBV29-1 and TRBJ2-5, with TRBD1 matching over 7 bases. Trimming at V came to 5 bases and at J to 9 bases, leaving 12 bases not matched to a gene. The CDR3 sequence is 13 residues long. CDR1 is SQVTM and CDR2 is ANQGSEA in the germline V gene. CDR3 in DNA: TGCAGCGTTAACTCACAGGGGTTGGTGGCCCAGTACTTC. Translating gives CSVNSQGLVAQYF.

This clonotype was observed a handful of times. The chain uses TRBV29-1 and TRBJ1-2; D possibly corresponds to TRBD1 (6 bases). The CDR3 runs to 13 residues. The V end lost 2 bases, the J end lost 5 bases, and 12 bases lay between the germline ends. Germline V CDR1 and CDR2: SQVTM, ANQGSEA. The CDR3 here is CSVEPTDRYGYTF. The CDR3 coding sequence is TGCAGCGTTGAACCAACGGACAGATATGGCTACACCTTC.

The chain is built from TRBV19 and TRBJ1-6; 8 bases map to TRBD1. Trimming took 4 bases from V and 10 from J; bases not matched to a gene: 9. Germline CDR1 and CDR2: LNHDA and SQIVND (reference sequence). The CDR3 sequence is 15 residues long. The CDR3 sequence is CASSTWTGTYSPLHF. CDR3 sequence (DNA): TGTGCCAGTAGTACTTGGACAGGGACGTACTCACCCCTCCACTTT.

This clonotype was detected only a few times. The chain joins TRBV15 to TRBJ2-1; D is uncertain. Germline V lookup: CDR1 LNHNV, CDR2 YYDKDF (reference sequence). The CDR3 has 14 amino acids. Trimming removed 3 bases at V and 5 bases at J, with 11 bases between. In DNA, the CDR3 is TGTGCCACCAGCAGTGGGCAGGTTCACAATGAGCAGTTCTTC. It yields the protein CATSSGQVHNEQFF.

The rearrangement joins TRBV20-1 to TRBJ1-2, with D possibly matching TRBD1 (6 bases). Deletions cut 0 bases from V and 0 bases from J, with 26 bases between. CDR3 length equals 20 residues. Per germline, CDR1 DFQATT and CDR2 SNEGSKA (reference sequence). Here the CDR3 reads CSARDRRVGGGPLANYGYTF. CDR3 sequence (DNA): TGCAGTGCTAGAGATCGAAGGGTAGGAGGGGGTCCGCTCGCTAACTATGGCTACACCTTC.

A few counts support this clonotype. The CDR3 spells CATLGQGQSTEAFF. In DNA form, the CDR3 reads TGTGCCACCCTTGGACAGGGCCAAAGTACTGAAGCTTTCTTT. The chain combines TRBV19 with TRBJ1-1, with 8 positions matching TRBD1. The germline CDR1 and CDR2 sequences are LNHDA and SQIVND (reference sequence). The V and J ends lost 10 bases and 5 bases, in that order; junction bases with no gene match: 12. The CDR3 has 14 amino acids.

Of note for this clonotype: An end of the junction does not agree with germline; a read error may underlie this. The chain couples TRBV7-2 to TRBJ2-1; 7 nucleotides align to TRBD2. The CDR3 runs 12 residues. Germline V lookup: CDR1 SGHTA, CDR2 FQGNSA. The CDR3 loop reads CASSTSSGEHFF. CDR3 DNA sequence: TGTGCCAGCAGCACATCTAGCGGTGAGCATTTCTTC.

The V call is TRBV29-1, the J call TRBJ1-3, with 8 nucleotides matching TRBD1. The CDR3 spans 13 residues. V lost 3 bases to trimming and J lost 4 bases; unmatched junction nucleotides: 2. Germline V gives CDR1 SQVTM, CDR2 ANQGSEA. Written as DNA, the CDR3 is TGCAGCGTTGAGACAGGGGCCGGAAACACCATATATTTT. Protein sequence: CSVETGAGNTIYF.

V gene TRBV7-2 combines with J gene TRBJ2-1; TRBD2 might be the D (6 bases). Germline lookup yields CDR1 SGHTA and CDR2 FQGNSA. V lost 0 bases and J 3 bases, leaving 6 bases between the germline ends. CDR3 size: 14 residues. The CDR3, as DNA: TGTGCCAGCAGCTTAGCGGGGGGCTACAATGAGCAGTTCTTC. Amino acid sequence: CASSLAGGYNEQFF.

This clonotype has just a few counts. V is TRBV15 and J is TRBJ2-1, with 7 nucleotides matching TRBD2. CDR1 LNHNV and CDR2 YYDKDF come from the germline V gene (reference sequence). The V and J ends lost 6 bases and 0 bases, in that order; junction bases with no gene match: 2. The CDR3 length is 14 residues. In DNA, the CDR3 is TGTGCCACCAGGCGGGAGAGCTCCTACAATGAGCAGTTCTTC. It translates to CATRRESSYNEQFF.

The V call is TRBV2, the J call TRBJ1-1; D not resolved. Trimming removed 7 bases at V and 10 bases at J, with 19 bases between. The CDR3 spans 13 residues. Germline CDR1 reads SNHLY; CDR2 reads FYNNEI. The CDR3 protein is CASKETDMALAFF. The CDR3 DNA reads as TGTGCCAGCAAAGAGACCGACATGGCGCTAGCTTTCTTT.

This clonotype was seen only a few times. The rearrangement uses TRBV11-1 and TRBJ2-3; D possibly corresponds to TRBD2 (6 bases). Trimming pared 8 bases from V and 3 bases from J, leaving 12 bases between. Germline values: CDR1 SGHAT, CDR2 FQDESV (reference sequence). This CDR3 is built from 13 residues. DNA of the CDR3: TGTGCCAGCGGACGGGACTGGACAGATACGCAGTATTTT. It is translated as CASGRDWTDTQYF.

The J gene is TRBJ2-7, the V gene TRBV20-1, with 11 bases lining up with TRBD2. This CDR3 contains 13 residues. Germline CDR1 DFQATT, CDR2 SNEGSKA (reference sequence). J gave up 10 bases and V 0 bases, and 5 bases lay outside the gene matches. DNA of the CDR3: TGCAGTGCTAGAGATAAGGGACTAGCGGTTCAGTACTTC. It translates to CSARDKGLAVQYF.

This clonotype was seen a handful of times. Compared with germline, one end of the junction differs, possibly owing to a read error. The rearrangement joins TRBV10-3 to TRBJ2-7; a possible D gene is TRBD1 (5 bases). CDR1 ENHRY and CDR2 SYGVKD come from the germline V gene. CDR3 length equals 13 residues. This chain's CDR3 is CAISESMAGPKGF. CDR3 nucleotides: TGTGCCATCAGTGAGTCCATGGCAGGGCCGAAAGGCTTC.